This TCR beta chain was sequenced for a study of regulatory T cells in long-lasting Graves disease. In the study overall: Newly diagnosed Graves' patients took antithyroid drugs under 3 months.

Study outcomes and limitations: Accuracy might have suffered from few samples.

Trimming removed 2 bases from V and 3 bases from J, with 8 bases in between. The germline gives CDR1 MNHEY, CDR2 SVGAGI. The CDR3 consists of 13 residues. This clonotype was seen ten or more times. The antigen is unknown. Described time point: newly diagnosed GD, antithyroid drugs for less than 3 months. With RNA extracted from PBMCs as input, the TCR library was made. In building TCR beta libraries, iRepertoire HTBI primers were used together with Arm-PCR of CDR3 regions. TCRdb recomputed calls from the multiplex PCR reads with MiXCR, one row per CDR3 protein. The data hold 400,000 to 500,000 distinct CDR3 sequences, with around 14% observed a single time. The same sample was also used in a study of T cells in Graves' hyperthyroidism and ophthalmopathy. According to that study: Newly diagnosed patients aged 18 to 65 had hyperthyroidism of under 2 months' duration.

This chain joins TRBV6-5 and TRBJ2-7; D not certain. The receptor was isolated from a woman between 25 and 40 years old with Graves disease. Sequenced material: peripheral blood mononuclear cells (PBMCs), taken at new diagnosis, from a patient treated with antithyroid drugs. The CDR3 reads CASSYRADYEQYF. The CDR3 DNA reads TGTGCCAGCAGTTACAGGGCGGACTACGAGCAGTACTTC.